The 14 T cell receptor beta chains below all came from one sample that was sequenced in a study of cytomegalovirus exposure and HLA in healthy donors. The PCR made use of 60 Vbeta and 13 Jbeta primers. Only in-frame clones appear in the TCRdb table, and some are missing; sequencing was by immunoSEQ multiplex PCR. The data contain approximately 140,000 clones, 77% of them singletons. The sample taken for sequencing was PBMCs. Source of these receptors: a woman aged 45-60 years in good health and CMV-seronegative.

V and J are TRBV19 and TRBJ1-1; no clear D gene. Germline assignment: CDR1 LNHDA and CDR2 SQIVND (reference sequence). CDR3 length: 12 amino acids. The ends were cut back, 3 bases at V and 7 bases at J, with 9 bases in the middle. The CDR3 nucleotides are TGTGCCAGTAGTATTCGGGGATGTGAAGCTTTCTTT. This encodes CASSIRGCEAFF.

The chain employs TRBV7-2 and TRBJ2-1, with 11 positions matching TRBD2. Germline trimming cut 5 bases from V and 5 bases from J; bases unmatched to any gene: 5. CDR3 length: 15 residues. Germline V gives CDR1 SGHTA, CDR2 FQGNSA. CDR3 in DNA: TGTGCCAGCAGCCTGAGACTAGCGGGGCACAATGAGCAGTTCTTC. This gives the protein CASSLRLAGHNEQFF.

The rearrangement joins TRBV7-9 to TRBJ2-7, with 9 bases lining up with TRBD1. Germline CDR1 SEHNR, CDR2 FQNEAQ (reference sequence). V gave up 4 bases and J gave up 7 bases; unmatched junction bases: 11. CDR3 length: 15 amino acids. CDR3 sequence (DNA): TGTGCCAGCAGCTACCGGAGGGACAGGGTATCTGAGCAGTACTTC. Translation: CASSYRRDRVSEQYF.

V usage is TRBV16 and J usage is TRBJ2-5; 8 bases match TRBD2. The CDR3 length is 15 residues. Trimming cost V 4 bases and J 0 bases; bases outside gene matches: 4. CDR1 and CDR2 (germline): KGHSY, FQNENV. CDR3 residues: CASSPGRGHQETQYF. DNA of the CDR3: TGTGCCAGCAGCCCCGGGAGGGGTCACCAAGAGACCCAGTACTTC.

The rearrangement uses TRBV5-1 and TRBJ2-1; D is perhaps TRBD1 (5 bases). The V gene's germline CDR1 is SGHRS and CDR2 YFSETQ. The V gene lost 0 bases and the J gene lost 9 bases, with 10 bases spanning the gap. This CDR3 is 13 amino acids long. The CDR3 DNA reads as TGCGCCAGCAGCTTGGCACAGGTCGGTGAGCAGTTCTTC. It is translated as CASSLAQVGEQFF.

The V gene is TRBV5-1, the J gene TRBJ1-1; no reliable D call. The CDR3 has 15 residues. The V end lost 1 base, the J end lost 0 bases, and 10 bases lay between the germline ends. CDR1 SGHRS and CDR2 YFSETQ come from the germline V gene. CDR3 residues: CASSLFGQLNTEAFF. CDR3 bases: TGCGCCAGCAGCTTGTTTGGGCAACTGAACACTGAAGCTTTCTTT.

The V gene is TRBV6-1, the J gene TRBJ2-2; no definite D call. The V gene lost 5 bases and the J gene lost 3 bases, with 10 bases spanning the gap. This CDR3 is 14 amino acids long. Germline V gene sequence: CDR1 MNHNS, CDR2 SASEGT. CDR3 sequence: CASSYTADTGELFF. CDR3 in DNA: TGTGCCAGCAGTTATACCGCGGACACCGGGGAGCTGTTTTTT.

V usage is TRBV2 and J usage is TRBJ2-5, with a weak D call TRBD1 (5 bases). The J call may be in error: the DNA end matches TRBJ2-7 better. CDR1 and CDR2 (germline): SNHLY, FYNNEI. The CDR3 is 13 residues long. CDR3 protein: CASFGHPTYEQYF. CDR3 bases: TGTGCCAGCTTCGGACACCCAACCTACGAGCAGTACTTC.

CDR3 sequence reads: CASSLAVTAGELFF. In DNA, the CDR3 is TGTGCCAGCAGCTTGGCCGTGACAGCCGGGGAGCTGTTTTTT. The chain uses TRBV5-4 and TRBJ2-2; D is possibly TRBD1 (5 bases). The length of the CDR3 is 14 residues. The V end was cut by 0 bases, the J end by 6 bases, with 9 bases between. Germline lookup yields CDR1 SGHNT and CDR2 YYREEE (reference sequence).

J is TRBJ1-5 and V is TRBV2; tentative D call: TRBD1 (5 bases). Germline CDR1 reads SNHLY; CDR2 reads FYNNEI. Deletions cut 7 bases from V and 1 base from J, with 11 bases between. The CDR3 consists of 14 residues. The CDR3 is CASMMGGSNQPQHF. CDR3 bases: TGTGCCAGCATGATGGGGGGAAGCAATCAGCCCCAGCATTTT.

This clone came up a few times. The chain carries TRBV29-1 and TRBJ2-1, with TRBD2 as a possible D gene (7 bases). CDR3 size: 13 residues. Germline V gene sequence: CDR1 SQVTM, CDR2 ANQGSEA. Trimming took 4 bases from V and 4 from J, leaving 11 bases between them. In DNA form, the CDR3 reads TGCAGCGTTGGCGGGGGCCGATACAATGAGCAGTTCTTC. Its translation is CSVGGGRYNEQFF.

The CDR3, as DNA: TGTGCCAGCAGCCAAGACAGGAGCTCCTACAATGAGCAGTTCTTC. Amino acid sequence: CASSQDRSSYNEQFF. The J gene is TRBJ2-1, the V gene TRBV6-5; tentatively, D is TRBD1 (6 bases). The germline gives CDR1 MNHEY, CDR2 SVGAGI. The V end lost 6 bases, the J end lost 0 bases, and 12 bases lay between the germline ends. This CDR3 is 15 amino acids long.

V gene TRBV7-6 combines with J gene TRBJ2-7, with 9 bases identical to TRBD1. Losses at the gene ends were 6 bases for V and 5 bases for J; bases not matched to a gene: 11. CDR1 and CDR2 (germline): SGHVS, FNYEAQ. The CDR3 runs to 15 residues. The CDR3 DNA follows: TGTGCCAGCAGTTCGATGGGACAGGGTAGGAACGAGCAGTACTTC. It translates to CASSSMGQGRNEQYF.

The V and J genes are TRBV4-1 and TRBJ2-7, with 8 bases that match TRBD1. Germline V lookup: CDR1 MGHRA, CDR2 YSYEKL. The CDR3 contains 13 residues. V dropped 4 bases and J dropped 6; count of bases not matched to a gene: 5. CDR3 DNA sequence: TGCGCCAGCAGCCTTCGGACAGGGAGCGAGCAGTACTTC. Protein: CASSLRTGSEQYF.